This T cell receptor (beta chain) derives from a study of cytomegalovirus exposure and HLA in healthy donors. The overall study: Previous work identified 95 million to 140 million unique TCR beta sequences from about 179 million T cells.

Trimming took 4 bases from V and 1 from J, leaving 5 bases between them. The CDR3 totals 11 residues. Germline loops: CDR1 DFQATT, CDR2 SNEGSKA (reference sequence). Turning to this clone: This specimen includes other DNA sequences encoding the same CDR3.

Sampled while nominally healthy, donors likely had unrecorded immune exposures. The PCR made use of 60 Vbeta and 13 Jbeta primers. Libraries were prepared by immunoSEQ multiplex PCR; TCRdb keeps only in-frame clonotypes and omits some of them. The table records approximately 190,000 clones, 82% of them present only once. The chain links TRBV20-1 to TRBJ2-7; D ambiguous. The clonotype comes from a woman under 30 in good health and CMV-seronegative. The sequenced material came from PBMCs. The DNA for the CDR3 is TGCAGTGCTACCCCATCCTACGAGCAGTACTTC. Encoded protein: CSATPSYEQYF.